The source of this T cell receptor (beta chain) is a study of blood T cell repertoires in COVID-19. The overall study: Samples of COVID-19 (acute and convalescent) were obtained from the United States, Italy and Spain. The analysed material was cDNA or gDNA that came from T cells, B-cell-depleted T cells, or PBMCs.

It was during active infection that Seattle patients were enrolled and then longitudinally followed. Germline V gene data show CDR1 as SEHNR and CDR2 as FQNEAQ (reference sequence). The CDR3 has 17 amino acids. V was clipped by 2 bases and J by 1 base; unmatched bases: 5. Original processing methods: Amplifying reference gene primers gave estimates of nucleated cell counts. Libraries were prepared by immunoSEQ multiplex PCR; TCRdb keeps only in-frame clonotypes and omits some of them. That table supplies the V and J calls and clone size; D and trimming were determined from the DNA. This sample has roughly 75,000 clones, with almost 85% found just once.

V and J are TRBV7-9 and TRBJ2-6; 7 bases map to TRBD1. The sequenced sample consisted of peripheral blood. This TCR was sampled from a man aged 45 to 65 with COVID-19, enrolled during active disease. Written as DNA, the CDR3 is TGTGCCAGCAGCTTATTGGGACAGAAATCTGGGGCCAACGTCCTGACTTTC. Protein sequence: CASSLLGQKSGANVLTF.